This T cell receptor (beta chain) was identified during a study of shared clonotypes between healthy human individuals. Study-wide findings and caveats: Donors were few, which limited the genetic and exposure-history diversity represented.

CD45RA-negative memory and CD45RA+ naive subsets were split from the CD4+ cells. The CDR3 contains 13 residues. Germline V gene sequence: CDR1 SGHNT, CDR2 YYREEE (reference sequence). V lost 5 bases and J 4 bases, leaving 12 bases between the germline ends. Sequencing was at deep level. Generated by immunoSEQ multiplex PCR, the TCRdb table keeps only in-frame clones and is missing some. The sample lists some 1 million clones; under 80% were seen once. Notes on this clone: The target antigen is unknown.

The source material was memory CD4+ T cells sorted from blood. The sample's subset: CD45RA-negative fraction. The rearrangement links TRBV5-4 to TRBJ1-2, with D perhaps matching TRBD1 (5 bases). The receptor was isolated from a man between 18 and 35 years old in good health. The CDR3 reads CASRKGQLYGYTF. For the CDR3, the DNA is TGTGCCAGCAGGAAAGGACAACTCTATGGCTACACCTTC.